A single sample gave rise to the 25 T cell receptor beta chains below, sequenced in a study of persistence of HIV-infected CD4 T cells. The stimulus was an HIV-1 Gag 15-mer peptide pool, about 1 ug/peptide/mL. CD4+ T cells upregulating both CD40 ligand and CD69 were sorted as responding cells. The libraries were made with immunoSEQ version 4 in survey mode. Generated by immunoSEQ multiplex PCR, the TCRdb table keeps only in-frame clones and is missing some. The data show tens of thousands of clones, less than 75% seen once. These receptors' targets are unknown. Sequencing was performed on CD4+ T cells sorted from PBMCs after roughly 18-hour stimulation, taken from a patient who received antiretroviral therapy. All receptors derive from an adult man with HIV who was CMV-seropositive.

This clone has just a few counts. The CDR3 here is CASSSDGSYGYTF. The CDR3 region has the DNA TGTGCCAGCAGCTCAGACGGAAGCTATGGCTACACCTTC. The rearrangement uses TRBV5-5 and TRBJ1-2, with no clear D. Germline values: CDR1 SGHKS, CDR2 YYEKEE (reference sequence). Trimming stripped 3 bases from V and 4 bases from J, with 10 bases between. This CDR3 comprises 13 residues.

This clone has just a few counts. The V gene is TRBV5-1, the J gene TRBJ2-3, with D unresolved. Trimming removed 0 bases at V and 0 bases at J, with 11 bases between. Germline V lookup: CDR1 SGHRS, CDR2 YFSETQ. The CDR3 runs to 16 residues. Here the CDR3 DNA reads TGCGCCAGCAGCTTGGAGGCGACCTGGAGCACAGATACGCAGTATTTT. Its translation is CASSLEATWSTDTQYF.

This clone qualifies as medium-sized. This sequence joins TRBV3-1 (or the pseudogene TRBV3-2) and TRBJ2-3, with TRBD2 matching 11 bases. In germline, CDR1 is LGHDT, CDR2 YNNKEL (reference sequence). Trimming cost V 1 base and J 0 bases; bases outside gene matches: 6. The CDR3 sequence is 18 residues long. DNA of the CDR3: TGTGCCAGCAGCCAAGCTTTTAGCGGGGGGGGTAGCACAGATACGCAGTATTTT. It codes for CASSQAFSGGGSTDTQYF.

V usage is TRBV6-5 and J usage is TRBJ2-3; D is perhaps TRBD2 (5 bases). V was trimmed by 2 bases and J by 3 bases, leaving 6 bases between them. CDR1 is MNHEY and CDR2 is SVGAGI in the germline V gene. The CDR3 runs 13 residues. CDR3 in amino acids: CASSYGRTDTQYF. DNA for the CDR3: TGTGCCAGCAGTTACGGGAGAACAGATACGCAGTATTTT.

The chain recombines TRBV7-9 with TRBJ1-3; 8 bases agree with TRBD1. The CDR3 sequence is 17 residues long. Germline lookup yields CDR1 SEHNR and CDR2 FQNEAQ (reference sequence). Germline trimming cut 2 bases from V and 4 bases from J; bases unmatched to any gene: 10. CDR3: CASSLSRGQMAGNTIYF. The CDR3 region has the DNA TGTGCCAGCAGCTTATCCAGGGGGCAGATGGCGGGAAACACCATATATTTT. Drawing the rest from reference TRBV7-9 and TRBJ1-3, the complete variable domain is DTGVSQNPRHKITKRGQNVTFRCDPISEHNRLYWYRQTLGQGPEFLTYFQNEAQLEKSRLLSDRFSAERPKGSFSTLEIQRTEQGDSAMYLCASSLSRGQMAGNTIYFGEGSWLTVV.

The sample holds a few counts of this clone. The rearrangement joins TRBV9 to TRBJ2-3, with 11 positions matching TRBD1. The CDR3 covers 17 residues. Germline V gene data show CDR1 as SGDLS and CDR2 as YYNGEE. Trimming took 2 bases from V and 3 from J; bases not matched to a gene: 8. In DNA form, the CDR3 reads TGTGCCAGCAGCGTCGGGACAGGGGGTGGAAGGACAGATACGCAGTATTTT. Amino acid sequence: CASSVGTGGGRTDTQYF.

The rearrangement uses TRBV2 and TRBJ1-4; TRBD1 agrees at 7 bases. Germline-derived CDR1 and CDR2 are SNHLY and FYNNEI. V lost 2 bases, J lost 1 base, and 7 bases stayed unmatched. This CDR3 has 17 amino acids. The DNA of the CDR3 is TGTGCCAGCAGTGAATCTCAGAGGGGGCGAACTAATGAAAAACTGTTTTTT. This gives the protein CASSESQRGRTNEKLFF.

The V gene is TRBV15, the J gene TRBJ1-5; D is ambiguous. V lost 0 bases, J lost 5 bases, and 14 bases lay in between. CDR3 length equals 16 residues. Germline V lookup: CDR1 LNHNV, CDR2 YYDKDF (reference sequence). As DNA, the CDR3 is TGTGCCACCAGCAGAGATGGCCGAACGACGGATCAGCCCCAGCATTTT. It codes for CATSRDGRTTDQPQHF.

The sample holds a few counts of this clone. The chain is built from TRBV19 and TRBJ2-7, with D possibly called TRBD1 or TRBD2 (5 bases each). Germline CDR1 and CDR2: LNHDA and SQIVND (reference sequence). The CDR3 has 15 residues. Trimming took 6 bases from V and 5 from J, leaving 20 bases between them. CDR3: CASRGTEPGAHEQYF. DNA for the CDR3: TGTGCCAGTAGGGGAACGGAACCCGGGGCCCACGAGCAGTACTTC.

The genes are TRBV6-6 and TRBJ2-6; D unresolved. Germline V gene sequence: CDR1 MNHNY, CDR2 SVGAGI (reference sequence). The CDR3 is 13 amino acids. V was shortened by 6 bases and J by 6 bases, with 9 bases between the two germline ends. The CDR3 here is CASRTPSANVLTF. The DNA for the CDR3 is TGTGCCAGCAGGACTCCCTCGGCCAACGTCCTGACTTTC.

This chain connects TRBV6-1 to TRBJ1-6; 7 bases are shared with TRBD1. CDR1 and CDR2 from the germline V gene are MNHNS and SASEGT. This CDR3 contains 15 residues. V dropped 5 bases and J dropped 8; count of bases not matched to a gene: 9. CDR3 region: CASSTRQGMDSPLHF. The DNA of the CDR3 is TGTGCCAGCAGTACCCGACAGGGAATGGATTCACCCCTCCACTTT.

This clone has a single count. V and J are TRBV12-3 or TRBV12-4 and TRBJ1-2; D uncertain. The CDR3 totals 12 residues. V lost 2 bases to trimming and J lost 10 bases, with 11 bases between them. CDR3 DNA: TGTGCCAGCAGTTTAACGGAGGGTGACTACACCTTC. Its translation: CASSLTEGDYTF.

The chain uses TRBV6-5 and TRBJ1-6; no clear D. Deletions cut 6 bases from V and 8 bases from J, with 11 bases between. Germline loops: CDR1 MNHEY, CDR2 SVGAGI. The CDR3 covers 13 residues. The CDR3 nucleotides are TGTGCCAGCAGCACCGGGGAGCATTCACCCCTCCACTTT. It is translated as CASSTGEHSPLHF.

This chain links TRBV19 with TRBJ2-1, with D possibly TRBD1 on 6 matching bases. Germline-derived CDR1 and CDR2 are LNHDA and SQIVND (reference sequence). This CDR3 region has 15 residues. The V end was cut by 1 base, the J end by 6 bases, with 13 bases between. The CDR3 nucleotides read TGTGCCAGTAGTATAGTGGACAGTCGGTCCAATGAGCAGTTCTTC. The encoded protein is CASSIVDSRSNEQFF.

The rearrangement uses TRBV7-3 and TRBJ2-7, with 7 bases lining up with TRBD1. V lost 2 bases and J lost 4; bases outside the gene matches: 8. The CDR3 covers 15 residues. The germline V gene encodes CDR1 SGHTA and CDR2 FQGTGA. CDR3 sequence reads: CASSLGAGGGYEQYF. CDR3 DNA sequence: TGTGCCAGCAGCTTAGGGGCAGGGGGTGGTTACGAGCAGTACTTC.

This clone was picked up one time. The V gene is TRBV3-1 (or the pseudogene TRBV3-2), the J gene TRBJ1-3; TRBD1 aligns across 8 bases. Germline V lookup: CDR1 LGHDT, CDR2 YNNKEL (reference sequence). The CDR3 is 15 amino acids. V lost 5 bases to trimming and J lost 3 bases; unmatched junction nucleotides: 6. CDR3 sequence: CASSSLDRDGNTIYF. In DNA, the CDR3 is TGTGCCAGCAGCTCCCTGGACAGGGATGGAAACACCATATATTTT.

The V call is TRBV24-1, the J call TRBJ1-2; tentatively, D is TRBD1 (6 bases). Germline assignment: CDR1 KGHDR and CDR2 SFDVKD. The CDR3 spans 14 residues. Trimming cost V 1 base and J 2 bases, with 7 bases left between them. CDR3 DNA: TGTGCCACCAGTGATTTTGACAGGAACTATGGCTACACCTTC. Residues: CATSDFDRNYGYTF.

The chain carries TRBV6-5 and TRBJ1-1; TRBD1 aligns across 7 bases. Germline assignment: CDR1 MNHEY and CDR2 SVGAGI. V was clipped by 5 bases and J by 4 bases; unmatched bases: 10. This CDR3 is 15 amino acids long. As DNA, the CDR3 is TGTGCCAGCAGTCCCCTCGACAGGGTAGCCACTGAAGCTTTCTTT. This encodes CASSPLDRVATEAFF.

Within the sample, this clone is medium-sized (0.01 to 0.1%). This chain links TRBV27 with TRBJ1-6, with 7 nucleotides matching TRBD1. Germline-derived CDR1 and CDR2 are MNHEY and SMNVEV (reference sequence). The CDR3 is made up of 14 amino acids. Trimming removed 2 bases from V and 14 bases from J; junction bases left unmatched: 9. The CDR3 loop is CASSLAGGQKTLHF. The CDR3 region has the DNA TGTGCCAGCAGTTTAGCAGGGGGTCAAAAGACCCTCCACTTT.

The rearrangement uses TRBV7-9 and TRBJ2-3, with 9 nucleotides matching TRBD2. From germline, CDR1 is SEHNR and CDR2 FQNEAQ (reference sequence). Trimming removed 1 base from V and 5 bases from J; junction bases left unmatched: 4. CDR3 length equals 15 residues. The CDR3 region is CASSLDVSGGDTQYF. CDR3 in DNA: TGTGCCAGCAGCTTAGATGTTAGCGGGGGAGATACGCAGTATTTT.

The chain is built from TRBV28 and TRBJ1-5; D is unclear. The V gene's germline CDR1 is MDHEN and CDR2 SYDVKM. This CDR3 contains 13 residues. Trimming pared 4 bases from V and 4 bases from J, leaving 8 bases between. The DNA for the CDR3 is TGTGCCAGCAGTTGGGTCGATAATCAGCCCCAGCATTTT. It encodes CASSWVDNQPQHF. Together with reference TRBV28 and TRBJ1-5, the CDR3 gives the full variable domain: DVKVTQSSRYLVKRTGEKVFLECVQDMDHENMFWYRQDPGLGLRLIYFSYDVKMKEKGDIPEGYSVSREKKERFSLILESASTNQTSMYLCASSWVDNQPQHFGDGTRLSIL.

The chain has TRBV24-1 and TRBJ2-3; TRBD2 might be the D (6 bases). V lost 3 bases to trimming and J lost 2 bases, with 14 bases between them. The CDR3 contains 16 residues. Germline V gene data show CDR1 as KGHDR and CDR2 as SFDVKD. The chain's CDR3 is CATSDPRGTDTDTQYF. The DNA of the CDR3 is TGTGCCACCAGTGATCCGCGGGGTACTGACACAGATACGCAGTATTTT.

This clone was seen more than once but under ten times. V and J are TRBV29-1 and TRBJ1-1; 7 bases agree with TRBD1. This CDR3 is built from 14 residues. The V gene's germline CDR1 is SQVTM and CDR2 ANQGSEA. J lost 6 bases, V lost 7 bases, and 14 bases had no gene match. CDR3 bases: TGCAGCGCTGGAGGGCAGGGGGGGAGAGCTGAAGCTTTCTTT. Amino acids: CSAGGQGGRAEAFF. The full variable domain, its missing parts supplied by reference TRBV29-1 and TRBJ1-1, is SAVISQKPSRDICQRGTSLTIQCQVDSQVTMMFWYRQQPGQSLTLIATANQGSEATYESGFVIDKFPISRPNLTFSTLTVSNMSPEDSSIYLCSAGGQGGRAEAFFGQGTRLTVV.

This chain links TRBV28 with TRBJ2-7; D is unresolved. Germline-derived CDR1 and CDR2 are MDHEN and SYDVKM. V was pared by 1 base and J by 4 bases, with 5 bases between. This CDR3 has 12 amino acids. The CDR3 region is CASSLFRYEQYF. The DNA for the CDR3 is TGTGCCAGCAGTTTATTCCGGTACGAGCAGTACTTC. The variable domain in full, with the rest retrieved from reference TRBV28 and TRBJ2-7, is DVKVTQSSRYLVKRTGEKVFLECVQDMDHENMFWYRQDPGLGLRLIYFSYDVKMKEKGDIPEGYSVSREKKERFSLILESASTNQTSMYLCASSLFRYEQYFGPGTRLTVT.

This chain uses TRBV28 with TRBJ1-4; 7 nucleotides agree with TRBD1. After removal of 6 bases from V and 7 bases from J, the junction contained 5 bases not matched to a gene. Germline assignment: CDR1 MDHEN and CDR2 SYDVKM. The CDR3 contains 13 residues. CDR3 in DNA: TGTGCCAGCAGATTAGACAGGGTTGAAAAACTGTTTTTT. Encoded protein: CASRLDRVEKLFF.